This TCR beta chain was obtained from a study of T-cell reconstitution after alpha-beta-depleted transplantation in children. Preparation of the TCRbeta library used unique molecular identifiers. TCRdb itself ran the PCR reads through MiXCR, one entry per CDR3 protein. This table holds approximately 210,000 distinct CDR3 sequences, less than 15% found once. This clonotype was counted many times. The source is a human donor who donated a stem cell graft to a child with acute lymphoblastic leukemia. Specimen: PBMCs from the stem cell graft donor, collected from the stem cell graft.

The CDR3 protein is CASSYSIRLAGVNEQFF. CDR3 nucleotides: TGTGCCAGCAGTTACTCAATCAGACTAGCGGGAGTCAATGAGCAGTTCTTC. The chain uses TRBV6-5 and TRBJ2-1; 12 bases match TRBD2. The junction had 6 bases not matched to a gene; V was cut back by 0 bases and J by 6 bases. CDR3 length: 17 residues. In germline, CDR1 is MNHEY, CDR2 SVGAGI.